What follows are 6 T cell receptor beta chains derived from one specimen sequenced in a study of T cell responses to AZD1222 COVID-19 vaccine. Assay used: immunoSEQ multiplex PCR; TCRdb lists only in-frame clones, some missing. The sample includes tens of thousands of clones, approximately 85% of them seen just once. Specimen: peripheral blood, collected 28 days after the second AZD1222 dose. Receptors originate from an adult who received the AZD1222 COVID-19 vaccine.

J is TRBJ1-5 and V is TRBV4-1; possibly TRBD1 for D (5 bases). Germline CDR1 reads MGHRA; CDR2 reads YSYEKL. CDR3 length equals 15 residues. V was clipped by 1 base and J by 3 bases, with 10 bases between them. CDR3 in DNA: TGCGCCAGCAGCCAAGGGGAAGGGGACAATCAGCCCCAGCATTTT. Translated, it gives CASSQGEGDNQPQHF.

This sequence joins TRBV5-4 and TRBJ2-1; maybe TRBD2 (6 bases). Germline V gene lookup returns CDR1 SGHNT and CDR2 YYREEE (reference sequence). Trimming removed 1 base from V and 4 bases from J, with 15 bases in between. The CDR3 sequence is 16 residues long. The CDR3 is CASSLYVGSAYNEQFF. Written as DNA, the CDR3 is TGTGCCAGCAGCTTGTACGTCGGGAGTGCTTACAATGAGCAGTTCTTC.

This clone is labeled as medium-sized. V and J are TRBV2 and TRBJ1-1; D call uncertain. The CDR3 consists of 13 residues. In germline, CDR1 is SNHLY, CDR2 FYNNEI. Deletions cut 7 bases from V and 5 bases from J, with 14 bases between. The DNA of the CDR3 is TGTGCCAGCACCCTATACTCGGGGACTGAAGCTTTCTTT. Translated: CASTLYSGTEAFF.

This clone was recorded once. The chain has TRBV25-1 and TRBJ1-2; TRBD1 is a possible D gene (6 bases). V was shortened by 8 bases and J by 4 bases, with 8 bases between the two germline ends. The CDR3 extends over 11 amino acids. Germline CDR1 MGHDK, CDR2 SYGVNS. The CDR3 DNA sequence: TGTGCCAGCCTGGACAGCTATGGCTACACCTTC. As protein: CASLDSYGYTF.

This clone was counted between two and nine times. The rearrangement joins TRBV2 to TRBJ1-5; 7 bases line up with TRBD1. From germline, CDR1 is SNHLY and CDR2 FYNNEI. With V trimmed by 4 bases and J by 4 bases, 7 bases remained unmatched. This CDR3 contains 15 residues. CDR3 DNA sequence: TGTGCCAGCAGTGTGTCCAGGGGGAGGAATCAGCCCCAGCATTTT. Protein product: CASSVSRGRNQPQHF.

This sequence joins TRBV10-1 and TRBJ1-3; the D gene is possibly TRBD1 (6 bases). The germline gives CDR1 WNHNN, CDR2 SYGVQD (reference sequence). Trimming left V 3 bases short and J 0 bases short, with 12 bases between. This CDR3 is built from 16 residues. The CDR3 spells CASSEKTGLSGNTIYF. The CDR3 DNA is TGCGCCAGCAGTGAAAAGACAGGCCTCTCTGGAAACACCATATATTTT.